These T cell receptor beta chains were read from a single sample in a study of CD8 T cells in Susac syndrome. TCRdb re-derived calls from the immunoSEQ multiplex PCR reads in MiXCR, one entry per CDR3 protein. This sample carries about 200,000 distinct CDR3 sequences, more than 85% of them seen once, and the ten largest clones take 0.082%. Sample: CD4+ T cells from PBMCs. These receptor sequences come from a human donor with multiple sclerosis. Both conserved end residues are part of each CDR3. D genes are given only for firm matches. Expanded clones get a size class; other rows say once, few or many, or leave the size out.

d_call	v_call	clone_size	j_call	cdr3_nt	cdr3_aa
NA	TRBV20-1	NA	TRBJ1-1	TGCAGTGCTGTCCGGGGTAATACTGAAGCTTTCTTT	CSAVRGNTEAFF
NA	TRBV20-1	NA	TRBJ2-3	TGCAGTGCTGGGGGTGGAGGGACTCGTTTAGATACGCAGTATTTT	CSAGGGGTRLDTQYF
NA	TRBV10-3	NA	TRBJ1-1	TGTGCCATCAGTGGGCAACAGGACACTGAAGCTTTCTTT	CAISGQQDTEAFF
NA	TRBV7-8	NA	TRBJ2-7	TGTGCCAGCAGCGATAGCGGCGGCGTTCGCTACGAGCAGTACTTC	CASSDSGGVRYEQYF
NA	TRBV3-1	NA	TRBJ1-5	TGTGCCAGCAGCCAAGCGGGCCTCAATCAGCCCCAGCATTTT	CASSQAGLNQPQHF
NA	TRBV3-1	NA	TRBJ2-7	TGTGCCAGCAGCCAAGCTTCCCGTCACTACGAGCAGTACTTC	CASSQASRHYEQYF
NA	TRBV30	NA	TRBJ2-3	TGTGCGTTCGGACACCCAGATACGCAGTATTTT	CAFGHPDTQYF
TRBD2	TRBV10-3	once	TRBJ2-7	TGTGCCATCAGTGATACTCTGCGGGGGGCCACCTACGAGCAGTACTTC	CAISDTLRGATYEQYF
NA	TRBV5-1	NA	TRBJ1-1	TGCGCCAGCAGCTTGGGTTGGGACACTGAAGCTTTCTTT	CASSLGWDTEAFF
NA	TRBV20-1	NA	TRBJ1-5	TGCAGTGTCTCTACGGTTAATCAGCCCCAGCATTTT	CSVSTVNQPQHF
NA	TRBV30	NA	TRBJ2-1	TGTGCCTGGAGGTTCAGGAGCTCCTACAATGAGCAGTTCTTC	CAWRFRSSYNEQFF
NA	TRBV7-9	NA	TRBJ1-4	TGTGCCAGCAGCTTACAGGCGCCGAGGGATGAAAAACTGTTTTTT	CASSLQAPRDEKLFF
TRBD1	TRBV5-1	NA	TRBJ1-2	TGCGCCAGCAGCGAGGGACAGGGGGCCGATGGCTACACCTTC	CASSEGQGADGYTF
NA	TRBV20-1	NA	TRBJ2-1	TGCAGTGCGGCTGGGCGGGGTTACAATGAGCAGTTCTTC	CSAAGRGYNEQFF
NA	TRBV7-9	NA	TRBJ1-5	TGTGCCAGCAGCTTAGCCCAGGCGGGGCAGCCCCAGCATTTT	CASSLAQAGQPQHF
NA	TRBV12-5	NA	TRBJ1-2	TGTGCTACTTCGACGGGAACTAACTATGGCTACACCTTC	CATSTGTNYGYTF
NA	TRBV11-2	once	TRBJ1-5	TGTGCCAGCAGCCCTCACCGGGGGGCAAGTGGCAATCAGCCCCAGCATTTT	CASSPHRGASGNQPQHF
TRBD2	TRBV29-1	NA	TRBJ2-3	TGCAGCGTTGCAACCACACGGGGGGGGCAGTATTTT	CSVATTRGGQYF